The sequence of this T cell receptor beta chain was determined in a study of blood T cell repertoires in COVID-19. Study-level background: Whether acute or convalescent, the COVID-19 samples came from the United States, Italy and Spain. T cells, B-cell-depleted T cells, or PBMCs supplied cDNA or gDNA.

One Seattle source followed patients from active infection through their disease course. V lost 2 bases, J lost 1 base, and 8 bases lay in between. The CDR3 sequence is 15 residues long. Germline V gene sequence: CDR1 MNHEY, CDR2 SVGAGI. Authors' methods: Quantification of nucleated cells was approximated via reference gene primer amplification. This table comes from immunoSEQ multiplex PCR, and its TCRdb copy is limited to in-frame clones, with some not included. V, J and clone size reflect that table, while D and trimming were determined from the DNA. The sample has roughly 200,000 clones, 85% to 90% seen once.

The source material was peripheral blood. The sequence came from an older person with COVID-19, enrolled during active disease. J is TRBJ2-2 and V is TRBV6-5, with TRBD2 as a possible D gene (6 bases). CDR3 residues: CASSYEGGNTGELFF. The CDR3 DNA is TGTGCCAGCAGTTACGAGGGAGGGAACACCGGGGAGCTGTTTTTT.